Shown below are 14 T cell receptor beta chains from a single sample sequenced in a study of metastatic and nonmetastatic thyroid tumors. There were no patients who had received any treatment before thyroid surgery. TCRdb recomputed clones from the PCR reads via MiXCR. The sample has approximately 17,000 clones; 25% are singletons. Sequenced: adjacent normal tissue. These receptors originate from a female donor with papillary thyroid cancer or a benign thyroid nodule (not recorded which). Some clones in this sample may be carry-over from other donors' samples.

The gene calls are TRBV27 and TRBJ2-1; TRBD1 matches at 10 bases. The germline V gene encodes CDR1 MNHEY and CDR2 SMNVEV (reference sequence). V was pared by 2 bases and J by 3 bases, with 7 bases of the junction left unmatched. The CDR3 contains 17 residues. The CDR3 bases are TGTGCCAGCAGTTTACCGACAGGGGGCTCTGGCTACAATGAGCAGTTCTTC. Protein: CASSLPTGGSGYNEQFF.

This clone was seen more than once but under ten times. V and J are TRBV28 and TRBJ2-2, with D possibly matching TRBD2 (6 bases). This CDR3 has 15 amino acids. The V end lost 4 bases, the J end lost 9 bases, and 18 bases lay between the germline ends. CDR1 and CDR2 (germline): MDHEN, SYDVKM. CDR3 residues: CASSSSVRVLRELFF. DNA for the CDR3: TGTGCCAGCAGTTCTAGCGTACGGGTGTTGAGGGAGCTGTTTTTT.

This clone appeared a few times. This chain joins TRBV2 and TRBJ1-1; the D is unclear. Per the germline V gene, CDR1 is SNHLY and CDR2 is FYNNEI. The ends were cut back, 4 bases at V and 1 base at J, with 7 bases in the middle. The length of the CDR3 is 13 residues. Written as DNA, the CDR3 is TGTGCCAGCAGTGTCCGGGGGAACACTGAAGCTTTCTTT. It yields the protein CASSVRGNTEAFF.

This clone was recorded a few times. This chain links TRBV6-2 or TRBV6-3 with TRBJ2-1, with 11 bases matching TRBD2. In germline, CDR1 is MNHEY, CDR2 SVGEGT. CDR3 size: 19 residues. Trimming took 7 bases from V and 5 from J; bases not matched to a gene: 19. CDR3: CASTPGLGLAALGDNEQFF. The CDR3 DNA sequence: TGTGCCAGCACCCCCGGGTTGGGACTAGCGGCCCTCGGGGACAATGAGCAGTTCTTC.

This clone was observed a handful of times. The CDR3 loop is CASSFLVGERYTF. Written as DNA, the CDR3 is TGTGCCAGCAGTTTCTTGGTGGGGGAGCGATACACCTTC. V usage is TRBV12-3 or TRBV12-4 and J usage is TRBJ1-2; D may be TRBD1 (5 bases). The CDR3 length is 13 residues. The V end was cut by 3 bases, the J end by 11 bases, with 16 bases between.

The CDR3 spells CASKGGMNTEAFF. The CDR3, as DNA: TGTGCCTCAAAGGGGGGTATGAACACTGAAGCTTTCTTT. The rearrangement joins TRBV30 to TRBJ1-1; D is possibly TRBD1 (6 bases). CDR1 and CDR2 from the germline V gene are GTSNPN and SVGIG (reference sequence). The V end was cut by 7 bases, the J end by 0 bases, with 12 bases between. The CDR3 is 13 residues long.

On this clone itself: Additional DNA sequences in this sample encode the identical CDR3. The chain joins TRBV4-1 to TRBJ1-1; the D is unclear. V dropped 2 bases and J dropped 2 bases, with 9 bases sitting between them. From germline, CDR1 is MGHRA and CDR2 YSYEKL. The CDR3 covers 14 residues. CDR3 in DNA: TGCGCCAGCAGCCAACCTACAGTTAACACTGAAGCTTTCTTT. It is translated as CASSQPTVNTEAFF.

This clone was counted a few times. V and J are TRBV5-8 and TRBJ2-7, with 7 bases aligning to TRBD1. The CDR3 runs to 14 residues. Unmatched junction bases numbered 11, after V lost 7 bases and J lost 4 bases. Germline V gene sequence: CDR1 SGHTS, CDR2 YDEGEE. CDR3 coding DNA: TGTGCCAGCGATAAGGGGGCGAGTAGGTACGAGCAGTACTTC. Amino acid sequence: CASDKGASRYEQYF.

The genes are TRBV20-1 and TRBJ2-7; D uncertain. CDR1 and CDR2 from the germline V gene are DFQATT and SNEGSKA (reference sequence). CDR3 length equals 11 residues. The ends were cut back, 1 base at V and 0 bases at J, with 1 base in the middle. The CDR3 region has the DNA TGCAGTGCTAGAGCCTCCTACGAGCAGTACTTC. This sequence encodes CSARASYEQYF.

This chain links TRBV20-1 with TRBJ2-7; tentatively, D is TRBD1 (6 bases). V was clipped by 1 base and J by 6 bases, with 13 bases between them. CDR3 length: 13 residues. In germline, CDR1 is DFQATT, CDR2 SNEGSKA (reference sequence). CDR3 bases: TGCAGTGCTAGAGGCAAACAGGGCGGCGAGCAGTACTTC. Amino acid sequence: CSARGKQGGEQYF.

Comments on this clone: At one end, the junction sequence differs from germline, possibly due to a read error. The chain carries TRBV9 and TRBJ2-2, with TRBD1 identical over 7 bases. Germline V gives CDR1 SGDLS, CDR2 YYNGEE. The CDR3 has 16 residues. CDR3 nucleotides: TGTGCCAGCACCGTAACCGGGACAGCCAACACCGGGGAGCTGTTTTTT. Protein sequence: CASTVTGTANTGELFF.

This chain connects TRBV20-1 to TRBJ1-1, with no clear D. This CDR3 contains 14 residues. Germline V lookup: CDR1 DFQATT, CDR2 SNEGSKA (reference sequence). Trimming cost V 5 bases and J 1 base, with 14 bases left between them. The CDR3 nucleotides read TGCAGTGCTGAAGGGAGGGTTCCGAACACTGAAGCTTTCTTT. Its protein product is CSAEGRVPNTEAFF.

The rearrangement links TRBV28 to TRBJ2-7; 9 bases fit TRBD2. Germline V gives CDR1 MDHEN, CDR2 SYDVKM. The CDR3 covers 19 residues. V shed 4 bases and J 3 bases; nucleotides not matched to a gene: 19. DNA for the CDR3: TGTGCCAGCAGTTACCATCGGTCTAGCGGGATGAGAGCCGGCTACGAGCAGTACTTC. This translates into CASSYHRSSGMRAGYEQYF.

This clone was counted many times. The V and J genes are TRBV5-1 and TRBJ1-2, with TRBD1 as a possible D gene (5 bases). Germline CDR1 is SGHRS and CDR2 is YFSETQ. Trimming pared 0 bases from V and 5 bases from J, leaving 17 bases between. The CDR3 extends over 16 amino acids. In DNA, the CDR3 is TGCGCCAGCAGCTTGGAGGGGCAGAGAGGTGGTTATGGCTACACCTTC. The encoded protein is CASSLEGQRGGYGYTF.